Presented here are 25 T cell receptor beta chains from one specimen sequenced in a study of T cells in Graves' hyperthyroidism and ophthalmopathy (dated by TCRdb to about 2019). Library creation used multiplex PCR. Sequencer: Illumina HiSeq 2000. The TCR beta CDR3 regions were amplified from RNA transcripts. For the first round of RT-PCR on the TCR CDR3, the HTBI primer set was used together with the Qiagen OneStep RT-PCR kit. TCRdb itself trimmed the public reads at Q25 with fastp, ran MiXCR and retained productive beta chains. Each CDR3 protein gets just one entry, which takes the most common genes and DNA from the rows behind it. The sample records 500,000 to 550,000 distinct CDR3 sequences, 15% to 20% of which are singletons. The biggest ten clones account for roughly 47% of the sample. The source material was blood. The receptors here all came from a man between 40 and 49 years old with Graves' ophthalmopathy.

This clonotype was observed many times. The chain combines TRBV20-1 with TRBJ2-7; 9 bases map to TRBD1. CDR1 is DFQATT and CDR2 is SNEGSKA in the germline V gene (reference sequence). Trimming cost V 4 bases and J 5 bases; bases outside gene matches: 9. This CDR3 is built from 14 residues. The CDR3 DNA sequence: TGCAGTGCTATAAAGACAGGGGGAAGGAACGAGCAGTACTTC. This gives the protein CSAIKTGGRNEQYF.

The V gene is TRBV2, the J gene TRBJ2-3, with D maybe TRBD2 (5 bases). In germline, CDR1 is SNHLY, CDR2 FYNNEI. Trimming cost V 6 bases and J 6 bases, with 22 bases left between them. The CDR3 extends over 16 amino acids. The CDR3 here is CASRTSDSFRRDTQYF. The DNA for the CDR3 is TGTGCCAGCAGGACTTCGGACTCCTTTAGGCGCGATACGCAGTATTTT.

This clonotype was recorded many times. V and J are TRBV6-2 or TRBV6-3 and TRBJ2-3, with 12 bases that match TRBD2. This CDR3 comprises 21 residues. The ends lost 2 bases at V and 2 bases at J; junction bases unmatched: 17. CDR1 is MNHEY, CDR2 SVGEGT, per germline. This CDR3 is CASSYPSGGLAGFVATDTQYF. The CDR3 DNA is TGTGCCAGCAGTTACCCATCGGGAGGACTAGCGGGATTTGTGGCCACAGATACGCAGTATTTT.

The chain's CDR3 is CSVEGVGGGTMNTEAFF. As DNA, the CDR3 is TGCAGCGTTGAAGGGGTAGGGGGAGGGACCATGAACACTGAAGCTTTCTTT. The chain joins TRBV29-1 to TRBJ1-1; D is perhaps TRBD1 (6 bases). V lost 1 base, J lost 0 bases, and 18 bases lay in between. The CDR3 extends over 17 amino acids. Germline CDR1 is SQVTM and CDR2 is ANQGSEA.

Notes on this clonotype: With a much larger clone just one base away, this may be a read error. This rearrangement joins TRBV28 to TRBJ2-7, with D possibly matching TRBD2 (5 bases). The germline gives CDR1 MDHEN, CDR2 SYDVKM. The CDR3 is made up of 12 amino acids. Trimming left V 10 bases short and J 4 bases short, with 14 bases between. The CDR3 sequence is CATRSSSYEQYF. The CDR3 DNA sequence: TGTGCCACCCGTTCTAGCAGTTACGAGCAGTACTTC.

This clonotype was detected many times. V and J are TRBV3-1 and TRBJ2-3; D not certain. Per the germline V gene, CDR1 is LGHDT and CDR2 is YNNKEL (reference sequence). V lost 3 bases and J 6 bases, leaving 19 bases between the germline ends. This CDR3 is 16 amino acids long. CDR3 amino acids: CASSHQTGPGRDTQYF. In nucleotides, the CDR3 is TGTGCCAGCAGCCATCAGACCGGGCCCGGGCGGGATACGCAGTATTTT.

This clonotype was seen ten or more times. The gene calls are TRBV2 and TRBJ2-7; TRBD2 agrees at 10 bases. The CDR3 has 15 amino acids. Germline loops: CDR1 SNHLY, CDR2 FYNNEI. Germline trimming cut 6 bases from V and 2 bases from J; bases unmatched to any gene: 7. The CDR3 protein is CASSAGTSATYEQYF. Here the CDR3 DNA reads TGTGCCAGCAGCGCCGGGACTAGCGCCACCTACGAGCAGTACTTC.

In this sample, this clonotype turned up many times. The rearrangement joins TRBV12-3 or TRBV12-4 to TRBJ1-6; D is undetermined. The V end was cut by 5 bases, the J end by 6 bases, with 11 bases between. This CDR3 region has 14 residues. CDR3 nucleotide sequence: TGTGCCAGCAGTACCGGACGGATTAATTCACCCCTCCACTTT. Its protein is CASSTGRINSPLHF.

V and J are TRBV27 and TRBJ2-3; 12 nucleotides align to TRBD2. CDR1 is MNHEY and CDR2 is SMNVEV in the germline V gene (reference sequence). The CDR3 spans 15 residues. V shed 5 bases and J 7 bases; nucleotides not matched to a gene: 7. The CDR3 reads CASSPRLAGDNTQYF. CDR3 coding DNA: TGTGCCAGCAGTCCCAGACTAGCGGGGGATAATACGCAGTATTTT.

This chain joins TRBV11-2 and TRBJ2-1, with TRBD2 identical over 11 bases. Germline values: CDR1 SGHAT, CDR2 FQNNGV. V lost 8 bases to trimming and J lost 8 bases; unmatched junction nucleotides: 23. CDR3 size: 19 residues. Here the CDR3 reads CASGYPPTGASGGPHEQFF. The CDR3 DNA reads as TGTGCCAGCGGATACCCCCCTACCGGGGCTAGCGGGGGGCCCCATGAGCAGTTCTTC.

V gene TRBV30 combines with J gene TRBJ2-6, with 8 bases aligning to TRBD1. The germline CDR1 and CDR2 sequences are GTSNPN and SVGIG (reference sequence). This CDR3 spans 16 amino acids. Losses at the gene ends were 2 bases for V and 5 bases for J; bases not matched to a gene: 8. The CDR3, as DNA: TGTGCCTGGAGTTGGGCTACAGGGGGTCGGGCCAACGTCCTGACTTTC. Translation: CAWSWATGGRANVLTF.

This clonotype was counted at least ten times. The V call is TRBV12-3 or TRBV12-4, the J call TRBJ2-7; TRBD1 matches 7 bases. V lost 4 bases and J lost 0; bases outside the gene matches: 3. The CDR3 has 14 residues. CDR3 in DNA: TGTGCCAGCAGTTCCGACAGGGCCTCCTACGAGCAGTACTTC. It specifies CASSSDRASYEQYF.

This chain uses TRBV20-1 with TRBJ2-1, with TRBD1 matching over 9 bases. CDR1 is DFQATT, CDR2 SNEGSKA, per germline (reference sequence). This CDR3 has 15 amino acids. V dropped 3 bases and J dropped 8; count of bases not matched to a gene: 11. Written as DNA, the CDR3 is TGCAGTGCTAGTCCGGGACAGGGAAGGTTGGATGAGCAGTTCTTC. It specifies CSASPGQGRLDEQFF.

This clonotype appeared many times. The rearrangement joins TRBV5-1 to TRBJ2-7; 8 nucleotides align to TRBD1. From germline, CDR1 is SGHRS and CDR2 YFSETQ. The CDR3 runs to 15 residues. Trimming at V came to 3 bases and at J to 9 bases, leaving 14 bases not matched to a gene. The CDR3 loop is CASSSQTGATSGQYF. The CDR3 coding sequence is TGCGCCAGCAGCTCGCAGACAGGGGCCACCTCAGGGCAGTACTTC.

This clonotype has a count of ten or more. The rearrangement uses TRBV5-1 and TRBJ2-7; tentatively, D is TRBD1 (6 bases). V gave up 4 bases and J gave up 3 bases, with 11 bases separating them. The CDR3 is 13 residues long. Germline lookup yields CDR1 SGHRS and CDR2 YFSETQ. This CDR3 is CASSTTGIYEQYF. The CDR3, as DNA: TGCGCCAGCAGCACCACAGGGATCTACGAGCAGTACTTC.

This rearrangement joins TRBV4-2 to TRBJ2-7, with 11 positions matching TRBD2. Germline-derived CDR1 and CDR2 are LGHNA and YNFKEQ. CDR3 size: 15 residues. The V and J ends lost 2 bases and 3 bases, in that order; junction bases with no gene match: 3. The CDR3 protein is CASSQTSGGVYEQYF. The DNA of the CDR3 is TGTGCCAGCAGCCAAACTAGCGGGGGAGTCTACGAGCAGTACTTC.

This clonotype was counted at least ten times. The rearrangement uses TRBV5-1 and TRBJ2-1; 10 nucleotides match TRBD1. After removal of 4 bases from V and 7 bases from J, the junction contained 11 bases not matched to a gene. Germline V CDR1 and CDR2: SGHRS, YFSETQ. The CDR3 covers 16 residues. The CDR3 DNA reads TGCGCCAGCAGCGTAACTAGGGACAGGGGAGGGAATGAGCAGTTCTTC. Protein: CASSVTRDRGGNEQFF.

As to this clonotype: The junction shows a germline mismatch at one end, possibly a read error. The gene calls are TRBV11-2 and TRBJ1-2; D perhaps matches TRBD1 (5 bases). From germline, CDR1 is SGHAT and CDR2 FQNNGV. The CDR3 loop spans 14 amino acids. CDR3 region: CVSSFTGANYGYTF. The CDR3, as DNA: TGTGTCAGCAGCTTCACGGGGGCTAACTATGGCTACACCTTC. Filled out from reference TRBV11-2 and TRBJ1-2, the complete variable domain reads EAGVAQSPRYKIIEKRQSVAFWCNPISGHATLYWYQQILGQGPKLLIQFQNNGVVDDSQLPKDRFSAERLKGVDSTLKIQPAKLEDSAVYLCVSSFTGANYGYTFGSGTRLTVV.

The table lists this clonotype with a few counts. This sequence joins TRBV12-3 or TRBV12-4 and TRBJ1-5, with D perhaps TRBD1 (5 bases). V dropped 6 bases and J dropped 1 base, with 13 bases sitting between them. The CDR3 consists of 15 residues. The CDR3 reads CASRRGAGSNQPQHF. Written as DNA, the CDR3 is TGTGCCAGCAGGAGAGGGGCCGGAAGCAATCAGCCCCAGCATTTT.

This clonotype has ten or more counts. CDR3 nucleotides: TGTGCCAGCCATCACGGAGGCCTCGATGAGCAGTTCTTC. As protein: CASHHGGLDEQFF. The chain links TRBV11-2 to TRBJ2-1, with D maybe TRBD2 (5 bases). Trimming pared 8 bases from V and 8 bases from J, leaving 16 bases between. The V gene's germline CDR1 is SGHAT and CDR2 FQNNGV. The CDR3 totals 13 residues.

This clonotype has a count of ten or more. The chain couples TRBV13 to TRBJ2-7; TRBD1 agrees at 12 bases. The length of the CDR3 is 16 residues. Losses at the gene ends were 4 bases for V and 5 bases for J; bases not matched to a gene: 9. Germline V gene lookup returns CDR1 PRHDT and CDR2 FYEKMQ (reference sequence). The CDR3 loop is CASSSLSGQGANEQYF. CDR3 sequence (DNA): TGTGCCAGCAGCTCACTTTCGGGACAGGGGGCCAACGAGCAGTACTTC.

This chain joins TRBV30 and TRBJ1-3, with D possibly matching TRBD1 (6 bases). V shed 4 bases and J shed 0 bases, with 10 bases lying between them. The germline CDR1 and CDR2 sequences are GTSNPN and SVGIG (reference sequence). The CDR3 runs 14 residues. The CDR3 coding sequence is TGTGCCTGGACCGGGGGCCCCTCTGGAAACACCATATATTTT. It encodes CAWTGGPSGNTIYF.

This clonotype was seen a handful of times. The chain joins TRBV9 to TRBJ1-1; D is possibly TRBD1 (6 bases). Per the germline V gene, CDR1 is SGDLS and CDR2 is YYNGEE. V was cut by 4 bases and J by 0 bases, with 16 bases left in between. The length of the CDR3 is 16 residues. The DNA for the CDR3 is TGTGCCAGCAGCCCCGGGACACACCCCATGAACACTGAAGCTTTCTTT. Its translation: CASSPGTHPMNTEAFF. Full variable domain (missing parts from reference TRBV9 and TRBJ1-1): DSGVTQTPKHLITATGQRVTLRCSPRSGDLSVYWYQQSLDQGLQFLIQYYNGEERAKGNILERFSAQQFPDLHSELNLSSLELGDSALYFCASSPGTHPMNTEAFFGQGTRLTVV.

The chain recombines TRBV7-9 with TRBJ1-1; D remains ambiguous. V dropped 8 bases and J dropped 2 bases, with 9 bases sitting between them. Germline assignment: CDR1 SEHNR and CDR2 FQNEAQ (reference sequence). The CDR3 runs to 12 residues. This CDR3 reads CASHTFNTEAFF. CDR3 nucleotides: TGTGCCAGCCATACCTTCAACACTGAAGCTTTCTTT.

This clonotype has just a few counts. As DNA, the CDR3 is TGTGCCAGCAAGCAAGCTATTCCGAACACCGGGGAGCTGTTTTTT. Its protein is CASKQAIPNTGELFF. The gene calls are TRBV2 and TRBJ2-2; no clear D. Germline V gives CDR1 SNHLY, CDR2 FYNNEI. The CDR3 is made up of 15 amino acids. The V and J ends lost 7 bases and 0 bases respectively, with 12 bases between them.